These 17 T cell receptor beta chains were sequenced from one sample in a study of shared clonotypes between healthy human individuals. The naive CD8 population came from CD45RO-negative cells selected for CCR7, without terminally differentiated effector memory CD45RA+ cells. Some clones are missing from TCRdb's copy, which holds only in-frame ones; the method was immunoSEQ multiplex PCR. The sample shows nearly 2 million clones, approximately 94% of them seen only once. The sequenced sample was naive CD8+ T cells sorted from blood. The receptors derive from a man aged 18 to 30 in good health.

This chain links TRBV27 with TRBJ2-7, with 8 nucleotides matching TRBD2. Germline V gene lookup returns CDR1 MNHEY and CDR2 SMNVEV (reference sequence). J was trimmed by 4 bases and V by 6 bases; bases with no gene match: 11. The CDR3 consists of 15 residues. For the CDR3, the DNA is TGTGCCAGCAGCCCTACCCGGGGGGGGATTTACGAGCAGTACTTC. Translating gives CASSPTRGGIYEQYF.

V and J are TRBV13 and TRBJ1-6; TRBD1 matches 11 bases. CDR3 length: 21 amino acids. Germline V CDR1 and CDR2: PRHDT, FYEKMQ (reference sequence). The V gene end was trimmed by 2 bases and the J gene end by 7 bases; junction bases not matched to a gene: 19. The CDR3 protein is CASSLRLWSFGQGARNSPLHF. CDR3 nucleotides: TGTGCCAGCAGCTTAAGATTATGGTCGTTTGGACAGGGGGCAAGGAATTCACCCCTCCACTTT.

The V gene is TRBV5-1, the J gene TRBJ1-2; D gene uncertain. Trimming cost V 0 bases and J 7 bases, with 7 bases left between them. This CDR3 is 12 amino acids long. The germline V gene has CDR1 SGHRS and CDR2 YFSETQ. DNA of the CDR3: TGCGCCAGCAGCTTGGAGGGCCGTGGCTACACCTTC. It is translated as CASSLEGRGYTF.

The V and J genes are TRBV7-9 and TRBJ2-7; possibly TRBD2 for D (7 bases). Germline CDR1 and CDR2: SEHNR and FQNEAQ (reference sequence). V gave up 1 base and J gave up 4 bases, with 11 bases separating them. The CDR3 is 14 residues long. CDR3 amino acids: CASSLEGGGYEQYF. For the CDR3, the DNA is TGTGCCAGCAGCTTAGAGGGAGGGGGTTACGAGCAGTACTTC. Looking up the rest from reference TRBV7-9 and TRBJ2-7 gives the full variable domain: DTGVSQNPRHKITKRGQNVTFRCDPISEHNRLYWYRQTLGQGPEFLTYFQNEAQLEKSRLLSDRFSAERPKGSFSTLEIQRTEQGDSAMYLCASSLEGGGYEQYFGPGTRLTVT.

This clone appeared a single time. This chain links TRBV28 with TRBJ2-7; D tentatively reads TRBD1 or TRBD2 (7 bases each). The CDR3 has 14 amino acids. The germline V and J ends were trimmed by 5 bases and 4 bases, with 15 bases remaining between them. Germline V gives CDR1 MDHEN, CDR2 SYDVKM. CDR3 DNA sequence: TGTGCCAGCAGTCCAGGGGGGGCGGGGTACGAGCAGTACTTC. Translating it yields CASSPGGAGYEQYF.

A word on this clone: The same CDR3 arises from other DNA sequences in this sample as well. This chain connects TRBV29-1 to TRBJ1-2; tentative D call: TRBD1 (5 bases). V lost 0 bases to trimming and J lost 4 bases, with 9 bases between them. The CDR3 is 13 amino acids. CDR1 is SQVTM and CDR2 is ANQGSEA in the germline V gene. For the CDR3, the DNA is TGCAGCGTTGAAGAGGGGCAGGGCTATGGCTACACCTTC. Protein sequence: CSVEEGQGYGYTF.

V gene TRBV5-1 combines with J gene TRBJ2-3; the match to TRBD2 covers 12 bases. CDR3 length: 15 residues. Germline V gives CDR1 SGHRS, CDR2 YFSETQ. Germline trimming cut 4 bases from V and 2 bases from J; bases unmatched to any gene: 2. The CDR3 spells CASSPSGGDTDTQYF. The CDR3 region has the DNA TGCGCCAGCAGCCCTAGCGGGGGGGACACAGATACGCAGTATTTT.

This clone was recorded only once. This chain connects TRBV28 to TRBJ2-1; D is uncertain. The germline V and J ends were trimmed by 7 bases and 13 bases, with 14 bases remaining between them. The CDR3 has 11 amino acids. Per the germline V gene, CDR1 is MDHEN and CDR2 is SYDVKM. CDR3 DNA sequence: TGTGCCAGCATCACGGGCGCGGATCAGTTCTTC. Translating gives CASITGADQFF.

The chain couples TRBV7-6 to TRBJ1-4; D gene unclear. Per the germline V gene, CDR1 is SGHVS and CDR2 is FNYEAQ. This CDR3 region has 11 residues. The V gene lost 2 bases and the J gene lost 10 bases, with 5 bases spanning the gap. CDR3 sequence: CASSLPPKLFF. Written as DNA, the CDR3 is TGTGCCAGCAGCTTACCTCCAAAACTGTTTTTT.

The chain carries TRBV9 and TRBJ2-5, with unresolved D. Trimming stripped 3 bases from V and 1 base from J, with 10 bases between. The germline CDR1 and CDR2 sequences are SGDLS and YYNGEE. The CDR3 runs to 14 residues. In DNA, the CDR3 is TGTGCCAGCAGCGACGGTTTGGGCCAAGAGACCCAGTACTTC. Protein sequence: CASSDGLGQETQYF.

J is TRBJ1-1 and V is TRBV30; no definite D call. With 0 bases removed from V and 4 bases from J, the gap between germline ends came to 9 bases. The CDR3 covers 13 residues. Germline lookup yields CDR1 GTSNPN and CDR2 SVGIG (reference sequence). CDR3: CAWSVQSGTEAFF. The CDR3 DNA reads TGTGCCTGGAGTGTACAGTCGGGCACTGAAGCTTTCTTT.

This clone was observed once. The V call is TRBV29-1, the J call TRBJ2-2, with 8 bases aligning to TRBD2. Germline V CDR1 and CDR2: SQVTM, ANQGSEA. The CDR3 consists of 15 residues. J was trimmed by 4 bases and V by 3 bases; bases with no gene match: 7. CDR3 sequence: CSVDGGGSGTGELFF. CDR3 nucleotide sequence: TGCAGCGTTGACGGCGGGGGGAGCGGCACCGGGGAGCTGTTTTTT.

The chain links TRBV5-4 to TRBJ1-5; 10 bases fit TRBD1. Germline lookup yields CDR1 SGHNT and CDR2 YYREEE (reference sequence). The CDR3 sequence is 19 residues long. The trim removed 2 bases at V and 4 bases at J, leaving 15 bases unmatched. The CDR3 is CASSLGDRGPYRVNQPQHF. CDR3 nucleotides: TGTGCCAGCAGCTTAGGGGACAGGGGTCCATATCGGGTAAATCAGCCCCAGCATTTT. Full variable domain (outside the CDR3, taken from reference TRBV5-4 and TRBJ1-5): ETGVTQSPTHLIKTRGQQVTLRCSSQSGHNTVSWYQQALGQGPQFIFQYYREEENGRGNFPPRFSGLQFPNYSSELNVNALELDDSALYLCASSLGDRGPYRVNQPQHFGDGTRLSIL.

The CDR3, as DNA: TGTGCCAGCAGCGCCGGAGGGGGGGAGGCTGAAGCTTTCTTT. It codes for CASSAGGGEAEAFF. V and J are TRBV9 and TRBJ1-1, with D possibly matching TRBD1 (6 bases). This CDR3 spans 14 amino acids. Trimming cost V 3 bases and J 6 bases, with 15 bases left between them. The germline V gene encodes CDR1 SGDLS and CDR2 YYNGEE. Drawing the rest from reference TRBV9 and TRBJ1-1, the complete variable domain is DSGVTQTPKHLITATGQRVTLRCSPRSGDLSVYWYQQSLDQGLQFLIQYYNGEERAKGNILERFSAQQFPDLHSELNLSSLELGDSALYFCASSAGGGEAEAFFGQGTRLTVV.

The chain has TRBV7-9 and TRBJ2-1; unclear D gene. Germline lookup yields CDR1 SEHNR and CDR2 FQNEAQ (reference sequence). Trimming took 5 bases from V and 0 from J, leaving 20 bases between them. The length of the CDR3 is 18 residues. Here the CDR3 reads CASSPRFSSQSSYNEQFF. CDR3 DNA sequence: TGTGCCAGCAGCCCCCGTTTTAGCAGCCAGAGCTCCTACAATGAGCAGTTCTTC.

The rearrangement joins TRBV29-1 to TRBJ1-4; the match to TRBD1 covers 8 bases. From germline, CDR1 is SQVTM and CDR2 ANQGSEA. The CDR3 runs to 13 residues. The V and J ends lost 5 bases and 5 bases, in that order; junction bases with no gene match: 4. In nucleotides, the CDR3 is TGCAGCGTTTTGACAGGGGAGAATGAAAAACTGTTTTTT. Translated, it gives CSVLTGENEKLFF.

This chain uses TRBV4-1 with TRBJ2-3; 10 bases agree with TRBD1. This CDR3 comprises 15 residues. Germline V CDR1 and CDR2: MGHRA, YSYEKL. V shed 5 bases, J shed 4 bases, and the junction held 6 bases outside the gene matches. This CDR3 is CASSYRDRGPDTQYF. The CDR3 DNA is TGCGCCAGCAGCTACCGGGACAGGGGCCCAGATACGCAGTATTTT.